The 5 T cell receptor beta chains given below trace back to one sample, sequenced in a study of cytomegalovirus exposure and HLA in healthy donors. Method: immunoSEQ multiplex PCR; TCRdb's copy keeps in-frame clones and lacks some. The repertoire holds approximately 160,000 clones, about 90% seen once, with roughly 5.7% in the top ten. Sequencing used PBMCs. These receptors all come from a woman in her twenties or thirties in good health and CMV-seronegative.

V usage is TRBV4-3 and J usage is TRBJ2-3, with TRBD2 matching 9 bases. CDR1 is LGHNA and CDR2 is YSLEER in the germline V gene. The trim removed 0 bases at V and 4 bases at J, leaving 11 bases unmatched. CDR3 length: 18 residues. The CDR3 sequence is CASSQENLAGRSSDTQYF. CDR3 coding DNA: TGCGCCAGCAGCCAAGAAAATCTAGCGGGGAGATCATCAGATACGCAGTATTTT.

This clone has just a few counts. This sequence joins TRBV2 and TRBJ2-7; TRBD1 might be the D (6 bases). V gave up 6 bases and J gave up 0 bases, with 12 bases separating them. Germline V gene lookup returns CDR1 SNHLY and CDR2 FYNNEI. This CDR3 spans 14 amino acids. CDR3 sequence: CASSVDRSSYEQYF. CDR3 sequence (DNA): TGTGCCAGCAGCGTAGACAGGAGCTCCTACGAGCAGTACTTC.

The V gene is TRBV6-5, the J gene TRBJ2-2; 7 bases are a match to TRBD2. From germline, CDR1 is MNHEY and CDR2 SVGAGI. V lost 2 bases, J lost 1 base, and 4 bases stayed unmatched. The CDR3 extends over 16 amino acids. This CDR3 reads CASSYPSGQNTGELFF. The DNA for the CDR3 is TGTGCCAGCAGTTACCCTAGCGGTCAGAACACCGGGGAGCTGTTTTTT.

This rearrangement joins TRBV9 to TRBJ2-3; TRBD1 might be the D (5 bases). This CDR3 contains 17 residues. V lost 4 bases and J 2 bases, leaving 20 bases between the germline ends. Germline V gives CDR1 SGDLS, CDR2 YYNGEE. CDR3 amino acids: CASSPQRGGSSTDTQYF. The CDR3 nucleotides read TGTGCCAGCAGCCCTCAAAGGGGCGGTAGCTCCACAGATACGCAGTATTTT. Variable domain in full (rest from reference TRBV9 and TRBJ2-3): DSGVTQTPKHLITATGQRVTLRCSPRSGDLSVYWYQQSLDQGLQFLIQYYNGEERAKGNILERFSAQQFPDLHSELNLSSLELGDSALYFCASSPQRGGSSTDTQYFGPGTRLTVL.

V usage is TRBV30 and J usage is TRBJ2-7, with no clear D. Trimming left V 3 bases short and J 2 bases short, with 5 bases between. In germline, CDR1 is GTSNPN, CDR2 SVGIG (reference sequence). The CDR3 loop spans 11 amino acids. CDR3 amino acids: CAWRGTYEQYF. As DNA, the CDR3 is TGTGCCTGGAGGGGAACCTACGAGCAGTACTTC. The entire variable domain, with the rest obtained from reference TRBV30 and TRBJ2-7, is as follows: SQTIHQWPATLVQPVGSPLSLECTVEGTSNPNLYWYRQAAGRGLQLLFYSVGIGQISSEVPQNLSASRPQDRQFILSSKKLLLSDSGFYLCAWRGTYEQYFGPGTRLTVT.